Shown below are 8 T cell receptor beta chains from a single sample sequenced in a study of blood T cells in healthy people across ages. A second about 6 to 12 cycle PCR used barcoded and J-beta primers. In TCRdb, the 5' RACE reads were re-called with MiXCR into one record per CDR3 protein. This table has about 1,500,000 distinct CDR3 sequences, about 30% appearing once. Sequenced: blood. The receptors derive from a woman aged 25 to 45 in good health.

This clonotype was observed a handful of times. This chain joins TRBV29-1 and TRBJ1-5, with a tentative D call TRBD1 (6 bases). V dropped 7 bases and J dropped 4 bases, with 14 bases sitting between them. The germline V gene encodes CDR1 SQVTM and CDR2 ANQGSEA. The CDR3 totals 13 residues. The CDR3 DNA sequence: TGCAGCGCCGCGGACAGCAAAAATCAGCCCCAGCATTTT. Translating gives CSAADSKNQPQHF.

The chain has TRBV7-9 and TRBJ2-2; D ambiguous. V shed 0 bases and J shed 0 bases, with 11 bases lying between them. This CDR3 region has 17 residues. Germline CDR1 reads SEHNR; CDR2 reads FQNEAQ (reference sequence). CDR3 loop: CASSLAFKSANTGELFF. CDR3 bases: TGTGCCAGCAGCTTAGCCTTTAAATCGGCGAACACCGGGGAGCTGTTTTTT.

The CDR3, as DNA: TGTGCCAGCAGCTCATACCCGAGTGAAAAACTGTTTTTT. Its protein is CASSSYPSEKLFF. The rearrangement uses TRBV5-5 and TRBJ1-4; D not resolved. Per the germline V gene, CDR1 is SGHKS and CDR2 is YYEKEE (reference sequence). V was pared by 3 bases and J by 7 bases, with 10 bases between. The CDR3 runs to 13 residues.

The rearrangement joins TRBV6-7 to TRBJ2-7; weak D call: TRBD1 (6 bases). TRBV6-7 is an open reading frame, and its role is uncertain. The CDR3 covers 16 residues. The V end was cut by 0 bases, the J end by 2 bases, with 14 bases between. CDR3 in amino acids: CASSYSLRQVTYEQYF. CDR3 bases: TGTGCCAGCAGTTACTCTCTTCGACAGGTAACCTACGAGCAGTACTTC.

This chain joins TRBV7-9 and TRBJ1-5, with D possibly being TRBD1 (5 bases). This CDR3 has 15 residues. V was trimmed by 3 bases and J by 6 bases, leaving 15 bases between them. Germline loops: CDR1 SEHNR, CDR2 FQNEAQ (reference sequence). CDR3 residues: CASSFGTPVGQPQHF. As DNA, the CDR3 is TGTGCCAGCAGCTTCGGGACGCCAGTCGGTCAGCCCCAGCATTTT.

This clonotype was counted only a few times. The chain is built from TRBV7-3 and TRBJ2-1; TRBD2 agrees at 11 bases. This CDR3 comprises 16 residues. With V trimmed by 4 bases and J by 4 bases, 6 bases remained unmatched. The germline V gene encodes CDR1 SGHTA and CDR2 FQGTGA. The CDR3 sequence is CASSSSSGGSYNEQFF. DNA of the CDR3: TGTGCCAGCAGCTCGTCTAGCGGGGGGAGTTACAATGAGCAGTTCTTC.

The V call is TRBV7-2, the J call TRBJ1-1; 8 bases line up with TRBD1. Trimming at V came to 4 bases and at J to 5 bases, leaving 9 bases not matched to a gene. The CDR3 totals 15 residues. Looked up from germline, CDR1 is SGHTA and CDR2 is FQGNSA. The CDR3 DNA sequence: TGTGCCAGCAGCTCTGACAGGGGTCCTGAGACTGAAGCTTTCTTT. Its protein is CASSSDRGPETEAFF.

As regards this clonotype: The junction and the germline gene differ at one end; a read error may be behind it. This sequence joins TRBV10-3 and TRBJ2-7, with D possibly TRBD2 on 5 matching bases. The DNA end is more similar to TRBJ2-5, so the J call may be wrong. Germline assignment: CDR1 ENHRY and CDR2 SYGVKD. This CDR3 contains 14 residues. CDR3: CAVSHRPGEETQYF. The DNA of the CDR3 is TGTGCCGTCAGTCATAGACCTGGGGAGGAGACCCAGTACTTC.